This T cell receptor (beta chain) is drawn from a study of CD8+ T cells in alopecia areata. The overall study: The duration of tofacitinib was 6 to 18 months, with 6 months off drug afterward.

The treatment here: oral pan-JAK inhibitor, 5-10 mg twice daily. Researchers gathered lesional scalp punch biopsies and peripheral blood from patients with alopecia areata. In germline, CDR1 is SQVTM, CDR2 ANQGSEA. Trimming shortened V by 5 bases and J by 5 bases, and 9 bases separated the two germline ends. The CDR3 is 11 amino acids. Turning to this clone: The antigen is undetermined.

The authors extracted RNA and reverse transcribed it into cDNA as the sequencing template. Profiling relied on immunoSEQ multiplex PCR, and the TCRdb table lists in-frame clones only, not all of them. The profile shows about 120,000 clones, 50% to 55% of them singletons. The study, taken as a whole, reports: Scalp lesions, especially in alopecia totalis/universalis, had higher clonality than normal scalp. Mice showed clearer TCR sharing than patients did, a gap that was possibly HLA-related.

The TCR comes from a human donor with alopecia areata. The chain recombines TRBV29-1 with TRBJ2-5; D is possibly TRBD2 (5 bases). Specimen: CD4+ T cells sorted from blood, collected at week 4, from a patient treated with tofacitinib. This chain's CDR3 is CSVRGLETQYF. DNA of the CDR3: TGCAGCGTTCGAGGGCTGGAGACCCAGTACTTC.